The 28 T cell receptor beta chains below were found in one sample sequenced in a study of T-cell memory formation after mild COVID-19. TCRdb fed the 5' RACE reads into MiXCR, producing one record per CDR3 protein. The sample consists of 190,000 or so distinct CDR3 sequences, about 22% of them appearing once. The sample was PBMCs or a T cell subset sorted from them (not recorded which). These receptor sequences come from an adult woman who had mild COVID-19 (a few samples of this study predate the infection). Cell type and time point are not known.

This clonotype was seen more than once but under ten times. The rearrangement joins TRBV30 to TRBJ2-7; TRBD2 might be the D (5 bases). Trimming stripped 0 bases from V and 2 bases from J, with 11 bases between. CDR1 and CDR2 (germline): GTSNPN, SVGIG (reference sequence). This CDR3 contains 14 residues. CDR3 in DNA: TGTGCCTGGAGTGTACTCGGGGTCGCCTACGAGCAGTACTTC. Amino acids: CAWSVLGVAYEQYF.

This clonotype showed up just a few times. The J gene is TRBJ2-1, the V gene TRBV4-1, with D perhaps TRBD2 (5 bases). The V gene lost 5 bases and the J gene lost 7 bases, with 12 bases spanning the gap. This CDR3 has 13 amino acids. Germline-derived CDR1 and CDR2 are MGHRA and YSYEKL. This CDR3 is CASSNQRGNEQFF. In nucleotides, the CDR3 is TGCGCCAGCAGCAATCAACGGGGTAATGAGCAGTTCTTC.

This chain joins TRBV6-2 or TRBV6-3 and TRBJ1-1; perhaps TRBD1 as D (5 bases). The CDR3 covers 16 residues. The ends were cut back, 0 bases at V and 4 bases at J, with 15 bases in the middle. Germline CDR1 MNHEY, CDR2 SVGEGT. DNA for the CDR3: TGTGCCAGCAGTTACTCGATGCGGAAGGGGATCACTGAAGCTTTCTTT. Its translation: CASSYSMRKGITEAFF.

This clonotype appeared a few times. The gene calls are TRBV2 and TRBJ2-7, with D unclear. Trimming removed 0 bases at V and 0 bases at J, with 9 bases between. Germline CDR1 and CDR2: SNHLY and FYNNEI. This CDR3 is 15 amino acids long. The CDR3 is CASSEAWLDSYEQYF. CDR3 nucleotides: TGTGCCAGCAGTGAAGCGTGGCTAGACTCCTACGAGCAGTACTTC.

The rearrangement links TRBV5-1 to TRBJ2-5; 8 positions match TRBD1. The V gene end was trimmed by 4 bases and the J gene end by 5 bases; junction bases not matched to a gene: 10. The CDR3 loop spans 15 amino acids. Germline CDR1 and CDR2: SGHRS and YFSETQ. The CDR3 protein is CASSNYYGQGETQYF. CDR3 bases: TGCGCCAGCAGCAACTACTACGGACAGGGTGAGACCCAGTACTTC. Complete variable domain (other parts from reference TRBV5-1 and TRBJ2-5): KAGVTQTPRYLIKTRGQQVTLSCSPISGHRSVSWYQQTPGQGLQFLFEYFSETQRNKGNFPGRFSGRQFSNSRSEMNVSTLELGDSALYLCASSNYYGQGETQYFGPGTRLLVL.

The chain employs TRBV3-1 and TRBJ2-5; tentative D call: TRBD2 (6 bases). CDR3 length: 14 amino acids. V was pared by 1 base and J by 2 bases, with 8 bases between. Germline CDR1 and CDR2: LGHDT and YNNKEL (reference sequence). The CDR3 DNA follows: TGTGCCAGCAGCCAAGGAGCGGGTCAAGAGACCCAGTACTTC. As protein: CASSQGAGQETQYF.

This chain uses TRBV28 with TRBJ2-3; D might be TRBD2 (5 bases). V lost 7 bases, J lost 5 bases, and 16 bases lay in between. The CDR3 is 14 residues long. Germline-derived CDR1 and CDR2 are MDHEN and SYDVKM. The CDR3 spells CASTQGGAQDTQYF. CDR3 DNA sequence: TGTGCCAGCACCCAAGGAGGCGCTCAAGATACGCAGTATTTT.

In this sample, this clonotype turned up a few times. This sequence joins TRBV9 and TRBJ2-1; D is unresolved. The germline CDR1 and CDR2 sequences are SGDLS and YYNGEE. The ends were cut back, 4 bases at V and 4 bases at J, with 12 bases in the middle. CDR3 length: 14 amino acids. The CDR3 DNA sequence: TGTGCCAGCAGCCCTCTTGAGGATTACAATGAGCAGTTCTTC. Translating it yields CASSPLEDYNEQFF.

The V and J genes are TRBV5-1 and TRBJ2-1; 12 bases line up with TRBD2. CDR3 size: 14 residues. CDR1 is SGHRS and CDR2 is YFSETQ in the germline V gene. The junction had 2 bases not matched to a gene; V was cut back by 5 bases and J by 5 bases. The CDR3 protein is CASRTSGGHNEQFF. CDR3 bases: TGCGCCAGCAGGACTAGCGGGGGTCACAATGAGCAGTTCTTC.

The V and J genes are TRBV7-8 and TRBJ2-1; D is perhaps TRBD1 (6 bases). The germline CDR1 and CDR2 sequences are SGHVS and FQNEAQ. CDR3 size: 18 residues. Deletions cut 0 bases from V and 5 bases from J, with 20 bases between. CDR3 sequence reads: CASSLAIRYRVGDNEQFF. For the CDR3, the DNA is TGTGCCAGCAGCTTAGCTATACGTTACAGGGTAGGAGACAATGAGCAGTTCTTC.

V and J are TRBV7-2 and TRBJ2-5; 12 nucleotides align to TRBD2. CDR3 length: 20 residues. Germline V lookup: CDR1 SGHTA, CDR2 FQGNSA. V lost 5 bases and J lost 5; bases outside the gene matches: 21. This chain's CDR3 is CASSVRDRDRTSGKKETQYF. For the CDR3, the DNA is TGTGCCAGCAGCGTAAGAGACAGGGATCGGACTAGCGGGAAAAAGGAGACCCAGTACTTC.

This clonotype was seen a few times. The V gene is TRBV4-3, the J gene TRBJ2-1; 8 nucleotides align to TRBD2. The CDR3 runs 17 residues. V was pared by 0 bases and J by 6 bases, with 10 bases of the junction left unmatched. Germline V lookup: CDR1 LGHNA, CDR2 YSLEER. The CDR3: CASSQDWAGGSLNEQFF. The CDR3 nucleotides read TGCGCCAGCAGCCAAGATTGGGCGGGAGGTTCCCTCAATGAGCAGTTCTTC.

This chain connects TRBV5-1 to TRBJ2-5, with TRBD1 matching 12 bases. CDR1 is SGHRS and CDR2 is YFSETQ in the germline V gene. CDR3 length equals 16 residues. With 0 bases clipped from V and 4 bases from J, the junction kept 4 bases outside the gene matches. The CDR3 DNA follows: TGCGCCAGCAGCTTGGCCGGGACAGGGGGCTCAGAGACCCAGTACTTC. Its translation is CASSLAGTGGSETQYF.

This clonotype appeared a few times. The chain combines TRBV5-1 with TRBJ2-1; 8 bases are shared with TRBD2. V dropped 1 base and J dropped 3; count of bases not matched to a gene: 9. Germline V gives CDR1 SGHRS, CDR2 YFSETQ. The CDR3 has 17 residues. The CDR3 loop is CASSLYSGGLDYNEQFF. The CDR3 DNA sequence: TGCGCCAGCAGCTTGTACTCGGGGGGGCTGGACTACAATGAGCAGTTCTTC.

This clonotype occurred a few times. The genes are TRBV5-6 and TRBJ2-1; no firm D call. Trimming pared 4 bases from V and 4 bases from J, leaving 18 bases between. CDR3 length equals 16 residues. Germline values: CDR1 SGHDT, CDR2 YYEEEE. The CDR3: CASSDPAQRVYNEQFF. The CDR3 DNA reads as TGTGCCAGCAGCGACCCGGCCCAGCGAGTATACAATGAGCAGTTCTTC.

This clonotype was observed a few times. The J gene is TRBJ2-7, the V gene TRBV19; maybe TRBD2 (5 bases). The CDR3 has 13 residues. Germline V lookup: CDR1 LNHDA, CDR2 SQIVND (reference sequence). V dropped 8 bases and J dropped 3 bases, with 14 bases sitting between them. In DNA, the CDR3 is TGTGCCAGTTCCGGGATCGAGGGCTACGAGCAGTACTTC. It translates to CASSGIEGYEQYF. Together with reference TRBV19 and TRBJ2-7, the CDR3 gives the full variable domain: DGGITQSPKYLFRKEGQNVTLSCEQNLNHDAMYWYRQDPGQGLRLIYYSQIVNDFQKGDIAEGYSVSREKKESFPLTVTSAQKNPTAFYLCASSGIEGYEQYFGPGTRLTVT.

The chain is built from TRBV5-1 and TRBJ2-7, with D tentatively TRBD1 (7 bases). The CDR3 covers 13 residues. CDR1 SGHRS and CDR2 YFSETQ come from the germline V gene. Trimming took 3 bases from V and 5 from J, leaving 12 bases between them. The CDR3: CASSYGGGNEQYF. The CDR3 DNA follows: TGCGCCAGCAGCTACGGAGGGGGCAACGAGCAGTACTTC.

The CDR3 is CASSFRQGPTGELFF. The CDR3 DNA reads TGTGCCAGCAGCTTTCGACAGGGGCCCACCGGGGAGCTGTTTTTT. The rearrangement links TRBV7-2 to TRBJ2-2; 8 nucleotides align to TRBD1. The CDR3 is made up of 15 amino acids. V was pared by 3 bases and J by 4 bases, with 4 bases of the junction left unmatched. Germline loops: CDR1 SGHTA, CDR2 FQGNSA.

This clonotype was seen more than once but under ten times. This chain links TRBV5-8 with TRBJ2-7; D ambiguous. The germline gives CDR1 SGHTS, CDR2 YDEGEE. This CDR3 has 14 residues. Trimming took off 7 bases at V and 2 bases at J, with 16 bases between the two ends. This chain's CDR3 is CASGPRRLTYEQYF. The CDR3 coding sequence is TGTGCCAGCGGTCCCCGGCGGCTGACCTACGAGCAGTACTTC.

V gene TRBV10-3 combines with J gene TRBJ1-2; a weak D match, TRBD1 (6 bases). Germline V CDR1 and CDR2: ENHRY, SYGVKD. V lost 8 bases and J 4 bases, leaving 20 bases between the germline ends. The CDR3 runs to 15 residues. DNA of the CDR3: TGTGCCATCTGCGAAGGGGGAGGGCCGGCCTATGGCTACACCTTC. Translated: CAICEGGGPAYGYTF.

This clonotype was counted a few times. CDR3 protein: CASSFEQAGELFF. The CDR3, as DNA: TGTGCCAGCAGCTTCGAGCAGGCCGGGGAGCTGTTTTTT. The J gene is TRBJ2-2, the V gene TRBV7-9; D is unresolved. The ends were cut back, 3 bases at V and 6 bases at J, with 8 bases in the middle. This CDR3 is 13 amino acids long. Germline V gives CDR1 SEHNR, CDR2 FQNEAQ (reference sequence).

The chain joins TRBV11-3 to TRBJ2-5; no firm D call. Trimming stripped 5 bases from V and 4 bases from J, with 17 bases between. CDR1 is SGHNT and CDR2 is YENEEA in the germline V gene. The CDR3 length is 15 residues. The CDR3 DNA reads TGTGCCAGCAGCCCAGATATTGTACCAAGAGAGACCCAGTACTTC. It codes for CASSPDIVPRETQYF.

The V call is TRBV7-9, the J call TRBJ1-1; D remains ambiguous. V lost 3 bases, J lost 1 base, and 3 bases lay in between. Germline loops: CDR1 SEHNR, CDR2 FQNEAQ (reference sequence). CDR3 length equals 12 residues. The CDR3 DNA follows: TGTGCCAGCAGCTTTTCGAACACTGAAGCTTTCTTT. Its translation: CASSFSNTEAFF.

This clonotype has a handful of counts. The V call is TRBV12-3 or TRBV12-4, the J call TRBJ1-1; weak D call: TRBD1 (5 bases). The CDR3 length is 14 residues. Trimming pared 7 bases from V and 1 base from J, leaving 13 bases between. Here the CDR3 DNA reads TGTGCCAGCACCCTGACAGTACCGAACACTGAAGCTTTCTTT. Translation: CASTLTVPNTEAFF.

This chain links TRBV4-3 with TRBJ2-1; weak D call: TRBD2 (6 bases). This CDR3 has 15 residues. V was cut by 1 base and J by 1 base, with 8 bases left in between. Germline V gene lookup returns CDR1 LGHNA and CDR2 YSLEER. DNA of the CDR3: TGCGCCAGCAGCCAAGGGAGGGAATCCTACAATGAGCAGTTCTTC. This encodes CASSQGRESYNEQFF.

This clonotype was recorded a few times. This chain links TRBV5-1 with TRBJ1-1; 8 bases align to TRBD1. V lost 3 bases to trimming and J lost 4 bases; unmatched junction nucleotides: 14. Germline loops: CDR1 SGHRS, CDR2 YFSETQ. The CDR3 totals 17 residues. CDR3 nucleotide sequence: TGCGCCAGCAGCTCCGGACAGGGCCGGCTCGGGGGCACTGAAGCTTTCTTT. It is translated as CASSSGQGRLGGTEAFF.

This clonotype was observed a handful of times. This rearrangement joins TRBV29-1 to TRBJ2-1; D unresolved. CDR1 and CDR2 (germline): SQVTM, ANQGSEA. V lost 4 bases and J 6 bases, leaving 16 bases between the germline ends. The CDR3 spans 14 residues. This chain's CDR3 is CSVGELFTGNEQFF. The CDR3 DNA reads TGCAGCGTTGGAGAACTTTTCACGGGCAATGAGCAGTTCTTC.

This clonotype was observed a handful of times. The chain employs TRBV12-3 or TRBV12-4 and TRBJ2-3; a weak D match, TRBD2 (6 bases). Between the trimmed V and J ends, which lost 5 bases and 4 bases, there was a span of 10 bases. The CDR3 loop spans 13 amino acids. The CDR3 here is CASSRGAADTQYF. DNA for the CDR3: TGTGCCAGCAGTCGCGGGGCCGCAGATACGCAGTATTTT.